A single sample is the source of the 9 T cell receptor beta chains below, sequenced in a study of CDR3 diversity in severe acne. TCRdb itself ran the PCR reads through MiXCR, one entry per CDR3 protein. The sample carries over 100,000 distinct CDR3 sequences, roughly half recorded once. Sequencing was performed on blood. The receptors originated from a male donor with acne.

The rearrangement joins TRBV24-1 to TRBJ2-3; D is possibly TRBD1 (6 bases). This CDR3 is 17 amino acids long. Germline CDR1 is KGHDR and CDR2 is SFDVKD. With 1 base removed from V and 1 base from J, the gap between germline ends came to 14 bases. The CDR3 DNA is TGTGCCACCAGTGATTTCTTCTCGGCAGGGGGCACAGATACGCAGTATTTT. Translating it yields CATSDFFSAGGTDTQYF.

To note about this clonotype: This may arise from a read error, as a much more abundant clone is one base away. This CDR3 reads CASSGAGDRAFNKQFF. The DNA for the CDR3 is TGTGCCAGCAGCGGCGCCGGGGACAGGGCCTTTAATAAGCAGTTCTTC. This rearrangement joins TRBV9 to TRBJ2-1; 9 bases map to TRBD1. Trimming removed 3 bases from V and 11 bases from J; junction bases left unmatched: 15. The CDR3 runs to 16 residues. Germline V CDR1 and CDR2: SGDLS, YYNGEE.

The CDR3 DNA sequence: TGTGCCACCAGACCCAGACAGGGGGCCACTGAAGCTTTCTTT. This sequence encodes CATRPRQGATEAFF. This chain joins TRBV24-1 and TRBJ1-1, with 10 bases matching TRBD1. The CDR3 length is 14 residues. The V segment lost 7 bases and the J segment 4 bases; nucleotides outside the gene matches: 5. CDR1 is KGHDR and CDR2 is SFDVKD in the germline V gene.

This clonotype was recorded only once. The chain carries TRBV2 and TRBJ2-7; TRBD2 aligns across 8 bases. Looked up from germline, CDR1 is SNHLY and CDR2 is FYNNEI. The junction had 8 bases not matched to a gene; V was cut back by 1 base and J by 3 bases. The CDR3 runs to 16 residues. As DNA, the CDR3 is TGTGCCAGCAGTGAAGGGGCGGGAGGTGGACGCTACGAGCAGTACTTC. Translation gives CASSEGAGGGRYEQYF.

This clonotype showed up just a few times. The junction and the germline gene differ at one end; a read error may be behind it. The chain couples TRBV20-1 to TRBJ2-7; unclear D gene. Germline CDR1 is DFQATT and CDR2 is SNEGSKA (reference sequence). The CDR3 covers 9 residues. Here the CDR3 reads CSARDSLEF. In DNA form, the CDR3 reads TGCAGTGCTAGAGATAGTCTTGAATTC.

In its sample, this clonotype was seen a few times. The chain recombines TRBV25-1 with TRBJ1-2; D gene uncertain. V was pared by 7 bases and J by 7 bases, with 16 bases between. The CDR3 is 13 amino acids. The germline gives CDR1 MGHDK, CDR2 SYGVNS. CDR3 region: CASTLGGMGGYTF. The CDR3 DNA reads as TGTGCCAGCACCCTCGGCGGGATGGGTGGCTACACCTTC.

V and J are TRBV9 and TRBJ2-7; 8 nucleotides match TRBD1. The germline gives CDR1 SGDLS, CDR2 YYNGEE. The CDR3 consists of 15 residues. V trimming: 5 bases; J trimming: 4 bases; junction bases outside the gene matches: 11. The CDR3 spells CASSPPGQGLYEQYF. In DNA form, the CDR3 reads TGTGCCAGCAGTCCCCCCGGACAGGGTCTTTACGAGCAGTACTTC.

Remarks on this clonotype: A much larger clone lies a single base off, so this may be a read error. The chain has TRBV19 and TRBJ2-5; D is unclear. Germline V CDR1 and CDR2: LNHDA, SQIVND (reference sequence). The CDR3 has 14 residues. Trimming pared 4 bases from V and 0 bases from J, leaving 9 bases between. CDR3 nucleotides: TGTGCCAGTAGTACCATAGGGAACCAAGAGACCCAGTACTTC. Translating gives CASSTIGNQETQYF.

This chain links TRBV9 with TRBJ2-2; no firm D call. The J call is in doubt because the DNA end fits TRBJ1-1 better. From germline, CDR1 is SGDLS and CDR2 YYNGEE. This CDR3 has 15 residues. The DNA for the CDR3 is TGTGCCAGCAGCGTAGAGGCCTCGATCTACACTGAAGCTTTCTTT. Translated: CASSVEASIYTEAFF.